This T cell receptor beta chain was sequenced in a study of T-cell memory formation after mild COVID-19. Study-wide background: Largely donor-specific sequence clusters came from a couple of donors.

General observations from the study: Pre-infection memory harbored some responding clones, suggesting cross-reactive memory joined. Contracting clones from day 15 to 85 showed balanced CD4/CD8; later expanders favored CD4+.

The CDR3 loop spans 15 amino acids. J gave up 10 bases and V 10 bases, and 19 bases lay outside the gene matches. Germline-derived CDR1 and CDR2 are MNHNS and SASEGT. Note on this clonotype: Its matching antigen is unknown.

A 5'RACE reaction primed in the constant segment made cDNA libraries of TCR alpha and TCR beta, and these carried sample barcodes and UMIs. Using its own MiXCR run on the 5' RACE reads, TCRdb lists one record per CDR3 protein. The data hold some 310,000 distinct CDR3 sequences, with 20% to 25% observed a single time. Sequencing input: PBMCs or a T cell subset sorted from them (not recorded which). This chain uses TRBV6-1 with TRBJ2-1; 7 bases line up with TRBD1. This clonotype was obtained from a man younger than 35 who had mild COVID-19 (a few samples of this study predate the infection). Cell type and time point are not known. The DNA of the CDR3 is TGTGCCACCCTGGGCAGACAGGGTTCCCTCGGGGAGCAGTTCTTC. Protein: CATLGRQGSLGEQFF.